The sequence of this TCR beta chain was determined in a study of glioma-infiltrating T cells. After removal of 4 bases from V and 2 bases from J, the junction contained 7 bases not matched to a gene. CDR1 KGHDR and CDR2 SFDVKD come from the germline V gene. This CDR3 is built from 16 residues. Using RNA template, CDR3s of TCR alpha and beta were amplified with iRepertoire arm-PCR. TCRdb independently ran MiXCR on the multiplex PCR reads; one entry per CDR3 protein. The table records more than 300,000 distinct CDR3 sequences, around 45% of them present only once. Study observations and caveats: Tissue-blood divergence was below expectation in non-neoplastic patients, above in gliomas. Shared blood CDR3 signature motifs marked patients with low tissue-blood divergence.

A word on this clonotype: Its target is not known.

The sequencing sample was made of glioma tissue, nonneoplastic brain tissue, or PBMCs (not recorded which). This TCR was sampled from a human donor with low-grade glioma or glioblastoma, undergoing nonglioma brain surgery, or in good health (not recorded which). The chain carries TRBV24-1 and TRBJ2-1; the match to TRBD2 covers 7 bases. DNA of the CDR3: TGTGCCACCAGTGACCCAAGCGGGATCGCCTACAATGAGCAGTTCTTC. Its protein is CATSDPSGIAYNEQFF.